The clone carrying this TCR beta chain was picked up a small number of times. The antigen remains unidentified. The sample originates from a study of identical twins. Whole-study results and caveats: The models gave estimates that fell short of the out-of-frame TCR alpha sharing seen in monozygotic twins.

Germline V gene data show CDR1 as GTSNPN and CDR2 as SVGIG (reference sequence). The CDR3 is 13 amino acids. The germline V and J ends were trimmed by 1 base and 5 bases, with 11 bases remaining between them. The authors used template switching to add a universal primer site and gave cDNA unique molecular identifiers. Each CDR3 protein gets one entry after TCRdb re-called the 5' RACE reads with MiXCR. The data contain about 570,000 distinct CDR3 sequences, 9.6% of them seen just once; the ten biggest clones take up 3%. These data also featured in a second study, about yellow fever vaccine responses in identical twins.

The sequencing input was PBMCs. The clonotype was recovered from a woman between 18 and 30 years old in good health. This chain connects TRBV30 to TRBJ2-5; D is perhaps TRBD2 (5 bases). The CDR3 is CAWSEGGGETQYF. In DNA form, the CDR3 reads TGTGCCTGGAGTGAAGGTGGCGGGGAGACCCAGTACTTC.